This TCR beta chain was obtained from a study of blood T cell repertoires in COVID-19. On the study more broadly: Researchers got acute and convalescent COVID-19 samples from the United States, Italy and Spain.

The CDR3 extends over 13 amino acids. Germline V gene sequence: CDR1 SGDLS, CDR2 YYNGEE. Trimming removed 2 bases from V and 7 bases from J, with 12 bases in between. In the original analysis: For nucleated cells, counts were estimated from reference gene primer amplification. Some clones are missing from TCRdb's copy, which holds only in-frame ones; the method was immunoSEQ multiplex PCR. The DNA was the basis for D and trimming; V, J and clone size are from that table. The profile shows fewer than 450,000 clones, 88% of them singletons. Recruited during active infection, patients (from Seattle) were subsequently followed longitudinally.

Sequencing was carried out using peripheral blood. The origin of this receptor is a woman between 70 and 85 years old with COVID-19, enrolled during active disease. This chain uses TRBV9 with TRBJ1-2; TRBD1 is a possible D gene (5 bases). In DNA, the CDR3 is TGTGCCAGCAGCGTGGGGGGAGGGAGTGGCTACACCTTC. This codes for CASSVGGGSGYTF.